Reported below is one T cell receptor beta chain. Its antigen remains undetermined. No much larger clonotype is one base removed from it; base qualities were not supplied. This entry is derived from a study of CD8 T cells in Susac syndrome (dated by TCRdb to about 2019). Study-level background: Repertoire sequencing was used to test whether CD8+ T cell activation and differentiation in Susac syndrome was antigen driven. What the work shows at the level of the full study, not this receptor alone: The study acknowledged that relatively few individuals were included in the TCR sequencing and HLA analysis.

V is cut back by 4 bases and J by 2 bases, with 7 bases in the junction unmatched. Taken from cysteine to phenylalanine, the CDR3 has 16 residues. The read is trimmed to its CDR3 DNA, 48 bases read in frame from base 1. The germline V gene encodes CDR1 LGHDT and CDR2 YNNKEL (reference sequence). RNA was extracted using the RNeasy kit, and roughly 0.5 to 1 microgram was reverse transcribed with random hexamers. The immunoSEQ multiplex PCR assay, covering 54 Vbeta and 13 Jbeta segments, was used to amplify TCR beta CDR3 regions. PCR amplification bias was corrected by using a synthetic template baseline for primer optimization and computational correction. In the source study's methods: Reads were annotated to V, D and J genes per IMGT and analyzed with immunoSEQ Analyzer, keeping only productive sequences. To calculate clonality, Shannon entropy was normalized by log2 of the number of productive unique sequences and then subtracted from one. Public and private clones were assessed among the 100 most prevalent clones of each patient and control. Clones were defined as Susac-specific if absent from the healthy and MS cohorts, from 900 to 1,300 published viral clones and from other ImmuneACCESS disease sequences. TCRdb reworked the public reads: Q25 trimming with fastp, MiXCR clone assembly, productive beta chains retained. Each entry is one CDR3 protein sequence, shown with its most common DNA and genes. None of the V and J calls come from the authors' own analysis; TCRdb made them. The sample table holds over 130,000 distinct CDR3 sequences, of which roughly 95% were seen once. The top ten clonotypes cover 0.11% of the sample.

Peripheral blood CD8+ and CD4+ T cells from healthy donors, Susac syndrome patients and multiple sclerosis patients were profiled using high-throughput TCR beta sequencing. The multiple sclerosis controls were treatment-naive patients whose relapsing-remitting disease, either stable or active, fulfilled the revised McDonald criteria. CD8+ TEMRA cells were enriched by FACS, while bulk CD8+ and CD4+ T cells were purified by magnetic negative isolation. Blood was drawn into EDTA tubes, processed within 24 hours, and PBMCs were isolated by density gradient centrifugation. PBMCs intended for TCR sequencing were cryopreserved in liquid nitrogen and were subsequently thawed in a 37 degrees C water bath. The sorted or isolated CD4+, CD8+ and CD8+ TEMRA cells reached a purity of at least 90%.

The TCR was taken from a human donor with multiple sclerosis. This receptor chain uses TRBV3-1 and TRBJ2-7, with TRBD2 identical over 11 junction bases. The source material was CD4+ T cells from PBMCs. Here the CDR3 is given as CASSLRTSGSTYEQYF. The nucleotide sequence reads TGTGCCAGCAGCCTTAGGACTAGCGGGTCTACCTACGAGCAGTACTTC.